These T cell receptor beta chains were read from a single sample in a study of T cells expressing NK-cell markers. Reprocessing the 5' RACE reads, TCRdb reports a single entry for every CDR3 protein and omits DNA. The listing contains about 460,000 distinct CDR3 sequences. Sequenced: blood T cells: a sorted CD56 or NKG2C T cell subset, CD4+ or CD8+ T cells, or bulk PBMC T cells (not recorded which). Receptors were obtained from a woman in her forties or fifties in good health. CDR3s include the opening cysteine and the closing phenylalanine or tryptophan. Each record gives: V gene, J gene, CDR3 protein.

>TRBV20-1|TRBJ2-7
CSATNSLDSSYEQYF
>TRBV2|TRBJ2-7
CASSEWSEQYF
>TRBV12-3/TRBV12-4|TRBJ2-7
CASSLAGGMAYEQYF
>TRBV27|TRBJ2-3
CASSSHRLAGITDTQYF
>TRBV3-1|TRBJ2-7
CASSQVPGLAAEQYF
>TRBV20-1|TRBJ1-1
CSARGPKTTEAFF
>TRBV29-1|TRBJ2-3
CSAQGDRALRDTQYF
>TRBV5-1|TRBJ1-1
CASSVGVGPEAFF
>TRBV7-6|TRBJ2-1
CASSLVSTSPGYNEQFF
>TRBV27|TRBJ2-1
CASSLRMPRTSGTSSYNEQFF
>TRBV12-3/TRBV12-4|TRBJ2-7
CASSLGTRGYEQYF
>TRBV6-1|TRBJ2-3
CASTWQGTDTQYF
>TRBV20-1|TRBJ2-2
CSASHQGGELFF
>TRBV3-1|TRBJ2-2
CASSARRSANTGELFF
>TRBV20-1|TRBJ1-2
CSARVRSYGYTF
>TRBV20-1|TRBJ2-5
CSAASGPAQETQYF
>TRBV5-1|TRBJ2-1
CASSLRTSGIYNEQFF
>TRBV11-2|TRBJ1-1
CASSLQQGALNTEAFF
>TRBV7-8|TRBJ2-2
CASSLIQFSTGELFF
>TRBV19|TRBJ2-5
CASSIVQGAGETQYF
>TRBV24-1|TRBJ2-2
CATRNRNTGELFF
>TRBV10-2|TRBJ2-1
CASRGNEGSGAYNEQFF
>TRBV7-2|TRBJ2-1
CASSLRGLGSSYNEQFF
>TRBV14|TRBJ2-7
CASSQTRDSFQYF
>TRBV4-1|TRBJ2-2
CASSQEGTSVSGELFF
>TRBV2|TRBJ2-1
CASLPGISYNEQFF
>TRBV18|TRBJ1-4
CASSPLAPTTNEKLFF
>TRBV6-5|TRBJ1-3
CASTLGSSGNTIYF
>TRBV28|TRBJ1-2
CASRGATGPNYGYTF
>TRBV5-1|TRBJ2-7
CASNRGGQSGVKSYEQYF
>TRBV10-1|TRBJ1-2
CASSDDRGISGYTF
>TRBV4-1|TRBJ2-2
CASRPTSGRAQGTGELFF
>TRBV29-1|TRBJ2-7
CSSTSGGNEQYF
>TRBV5-1|TRBJ2-4
CASSLWTGIAKNIQYF
>TRBV11-3|TRBJ2-2
CASSFIRSGANTGELFF
>TRBV7-2|TRBJ2-5
CASSFRAGTGVETQYF
>TRBV20-1|TRBJ1-6
CSAEDRPGSPLHF
>TRBV20-1|TRBJ2-6
CSARDPGSNSGANVLTF
>TRBV6-2/TRBV6-3|TRBJ2-3
CATSQAASTDTQYF
>TRBV20-1|TRBJ2-5
CSATPGDRAQETQYF
>TRBV4-1|TRBJ2-2
CASSQESGARGGELFF
>TRBV5-6|TRBJ2-5
CASSLGQIQETQYF
>TRBV6-1|TRBJ1-1
CASSERGGTEAFF
>TRBV20-1|TRBJ2-1
CSASGLAGGGNEQFF
>TRBV24-1|TRBJ2-3
CATGRLDTQYF
>TRBV5-1|TRBJ2-4
CASSLVLGRDIQYF
>TRBV28|TRBJ1-6
CASSTRVWNSPLHF
>TRBV25-1|TRBJ1-2
CASSDPQGGGYTF
>TRBV5-1|TRBJ1-1
CASSTSGSGVTEAFF
>TRBV5-1|TRBJ2-5
CASSLGDRGPETQYF
>TRBV4-2|TRBJ2-1
CASSQDAPLGIGGTEQFF
>TRBV3-1|TRBJ2-3
CASSQDRAGSTDTQYF